Each of the 25 T cell receptor beta chains below was sequenced from the same sample in a study of control samples from healthy donors and cancer patients. Sequencing used immunoSEQ multiplex PCR; TCRdb keeps in-frame clones, though not all of them. The sample holds more than 110,000 clones; more than 90% are singletons and the top ten take approximately 11%. Sequenced: blood. The origin of the receptors is a man aged 30 to 39 in good health.

The V and J genes are TRBV27 and TRBJ2-3; 11 positions agree with TRBD1. Germline trimming cut 7 bases from V and 4 bases from J; bases unmatched to any gene: 7. Germline V lookup: CDR1 MNHEY, CDR2 SMNVEV (reference sequence). This CDR3 spans 15 amino acids. The CDR3 nucleotides read TGTGCCAGCACCCCGGACAGGGGGCTCGCAGATACGCAGTATTTT. This codes for CASTPDRGLADTQYF.

Comments on this clone: This may be a read error, as it is one base from a much larger clone. The CDR3 does not close with the conserved phenylalanine or tryptophan, likely indicating a read error. V gene TRBV6-2 or TRBV6-3 combines with J gene TRBJ2-7; unclear D gene. The CDR3 has 13 residues. CDR1 and CDR2 (germline): MNHEY, SVGEGT. V shed 7 bases and J shed 1 base, with 11 bases lying between them. CDR3 nucleotides: TGTGCCAGCACCCCTTACGGGTCCTACGAGCAGTACCTC. Its translation is CASTPYGSYEQYL.

This CDR3 reads CASRQGAPPYNEQFF. DNA for the CDR3: TGCGCCAGCAGACAGGGGGCGCCGCCCTACAATGAGCAGTTCTTC. The chain uses TRBV4-1 and TRBJ2-1; 9 bases agree with TRBD1. This CDR3 has 15 residues. J lost 2 bases, V lost 6 bases, and 5 bases had no gene match. Germline CDR1 and CDR2: MGHRA and YSYEKL.

The V gene is TRBV28, the J gene TRBJ1-2, with TRBD1 matching 7 bases. This CDR3 is built from 17 residues. After removal of 1 base from V and 7 bases from J, the junction contained 15 bases not matched to a gene. Per germline, CDR1 MDHEN and CDR2 SYDVKM. CDR3 residues: CASSLFRTGGSVRGYTF. The DNA of the CDR3 is TGTGCCAGCAGTTTATTTAGGACAGGAGGAAGCGTGCGTGGCTACACCTTC.

This clone was counted between two and nine times. The chain has TRBV25-1 and TRBJ1-1; tentative D call: TRBD1 (6 bases). The CDR3 has 15 residues. From germline, CDR1 is MGHDK and CDR2 SYGVNS. Trimming left V 2 bases short and J 3 bases short, with 13 bases between. CDR3 nucleotide sequence: TGTGCCAGCAGTGAACACGGTGAGGGGGACACTGAAGCTTTCTTT. It is translated as CASSEHGEGDTEAFF.

V usage is TRBV9 and J usage is TRBJ2-7; 7 nucleotides line up with TRBD1. Germline V CDR1 and CDR2: SGDLS, YYNGEE. CDR3 length: 16 amino acids. The ends lost 4 bases at V and 3 bases at J; junction bases unmatched: 13. The CDR3 coding sequence is TGTGCCAGCAGCCCTTGGGATGGGGACAGACTCTACGAGCAGTACTTC. Protein product: CASSPWDGDRLYEQYF. The entire variable domain, with the rest obtained from reference TRBV9 and TRBJ2-7, is as follows: DSGVTQTPKHLITATGQRVTLRCSPRSGDLSVYWYQQSLDQGLQFLIQYYNGEERAKGNILERFSAQQFPDLHSELNLSSLELGDSALYFCASSPWDGDRLYEQYFGPGTRLTVT.

J is TRBJ1-5 and V is TRBV15, with a tentative D call TRBD1 (6 bases). Germline CDR1 is LNHNV and CDR2 is YYDKDF (reference sequence). Trimming cost V 5 bases and J 3 bases, with 11 bases left between them. CDR3 size: 14 residues. The chain's CDR3 is CATSSRDNNQPQHF. CDR3 nucleotides: TGTGCCACCAGCTCACGGGACAACAATCAGCCCCAGCATTTT. The whole variable domain, remainder taken from reference TRBV15 and TRBJ1-5, is DAMVIQNPRYQVTQFGKPVTLSCSQTLNHNVMYWYQQKSSQAPKLLFHYYDKDFNNEADTPDNFQSRRPNTSFCFLDIRSPGLGDTAMYLCATSSRDNNQPQHFGDGTRLSIL.

V usage is TRBV11-2 and J usage is TRBJ2-1, with a possible D match to TRBD2 (5 bases). CDR1 SGHAT and CDR2 FQNNGV come from the germline V gene. There are 16 residues in the CDR3. V lost 7 bases and J 4 bases, leaving 20 bases between the germline ends. The CDR3 protein is CASNSAQSTGYNEQFF. In nucleotides, the CDR3 is TGTGCCAGCAATTCAGCGCAATCGACGGGATACAATGAGCAGTTCTTC.

The rearrangement links TRBV5-6 to TRBJ2-1; 8 positions match TRBD2. Germline CDR1 is SGHDT and CDR2 is YYEEEE. With V trimmed by 7 bases and J by 2 bases, 11 bases remained unmatched. This CDR3 contains 16 residues. The CDR3 spells CASAPEWTSPYNEQFF. DNA of the CDR3: TGTGCCAGCGCCCCCGAGTGGACTAGCCCCTACAATGAGCAGTTCTTC.

V and J are TRBV28 and TRBJ1-6; D is perhaps TRBD1 (6 bases). Trimming stripped 1 base from V and 4 bases from J, with 8 bases between. There are 15 residues in the CDR3. In germline, CDR1 is MDHEN, CDR2 SYDVKM. CDR3 loop: CASSLLGTYNSPLHF. The CDR3 region has the DNA TGTGCCAGCAGTTTATTGGGGACATATAATTCACCCCTCCACTTT. Full variable domain (outside the CDR3, taken from reference TRBV28 and TRBJ1-6): DVKVTQSSRYLVKRTGEKVFLECVQDMDHENMFWYRQDPGLGLRLIYFSYDVKMKEKGDIPEGYSVSREKKERFSLILESASTNQTSMYLCASSLLGTYNSPLHFGNGTRLTVT.

This chain uses TRBV19 with TRBJ2-3; TRBD2 matches 8 bases. The germline V gene encodes CDR1 LNHDA and CDR2 SQIVND (reference sequence). J gave up 5 bases and V 3 bases, and 4 bases lay outside the gene matches. This CDR3 contains 14 residues. The CDR3 sequence is CASSIGTSGDTQYF. DNA of the CDR3: TGTGCCAGTAGTATCGGAACTAGCGGAGATACGCAGTATTTT.

This chain uses TRBV4-2 with TRBJ2-5; 15 bases agree with TRBD2. The ends lost 2 bases at V and 4 bases at J; junction bases unmatched: 8. This CDR3 is 18 amino acids long. Germline V gene sequence: CDR1 LGHNA, CDR2 YNFKEQ. For the CDR3, the DNA is TGTGCCAGCAGCCAATCCGCTCCGGGACTAGCGGGAGGAGAGACCCAGTACTTC. This gives the protein CASSQSAPGLAGGETQYF.

J is TRBJ2-3 and V is TRBV7-8; D uncertain. V was pared by 5 bases and J by 1 base, with 10 bases between. The V gene's germline CDR1 is SGHVS and CDR2 FQNEAQ. This CDR3 region has 14 residues. The CDR3 loop reads CASSPFVGTDTQYF. CDR3 sequence (DNA): TGTGCCAGCAGCCCATTCGTGGGCACAGATACGCAGTATTTT.

V gene TRBV4-1 combines with J gene TRBJ2-1; D gene unclear. This CDR3 has 13 residues. The V end lost 0 bases, the J end lost 6 bases, and 6 bases lay between the germline ends. Germline V lookup: CDR1 MGHRA, CDR2 YSYEKL. The DNA of the CDR3 is TGCGCCAGCAGCCAAGAACCGGGCAATGAGCAGTTCTTC. Translating it yields CASSQEPGNEQFF.

The sample holds one count of this clone. This chain links TRBV28 with TRBJ2-7; maybe TRBD1 (6 bases). The CDR3 is 15 residues long. Trimming stripped 7 bases from V and 2 bases from J, with 18 bases between. Germline lookup yields CDR1 MDHEN and CDR2 SYDVKM. The CDR3 DNA is TGTGCCAGCACCCAAAGCCCGGACAGAGCCTACGAGCAGTACTTC. This codes for CASTQSPDRAYEQYF. The variable domain in full, completed from reference TRBV28 and TRBJ2-7, reads DVKVTQSSRYLVKRTGEKVFLECVQDMDHENMFWYRQDPGLGLRLIYFSYDVKMKEKGDIPEGYSVSREKKERFSLILESASTNQTSMYLCASTQSPDRAYEQYFGPGTRLTVT.

The chain carries TRBV30 and TRBJ1-5, with D perhaps matching TRBD1 (5 bases). The germline gives CDR1 GTSNPN, CDR2 SVGIG (reference sequence). Trimming cost V 4 bases and J 0 bases, with 19 bases left between them. The CDR3 has 17 residues. The CDR3 spells CAWNVGSSGLSNQPQHF. The CDR3 bases are TGTGCCTGGAATGTAGGCTCGTCAGGGCTTAGCAATCAGCCCCAGCATTTT.

The chain recombines TRBV30 with TRBJ1-1; a possible D gene is TRBD1 (5 bases). Germline V gene data show CDR1 as GTSNPN and CDR2 as SVGIG (reference sequence). Between the trimmed V and J ends, which lost 2 bases and 1 base, there was a span of 14 bases. The CDR3 is 15 amino acids. CDR3 protein: CAWSPLGPQNTEAFF. The DNA of the CDR3 is TGTGCCTGGAGTCCTTTGGGACCGCAGAACACTGAAGCTTTCTTT.

The V and J genes are TRBV6-6 and TRBJ1-1, with D possibly being TRBD1 (5 bases). Trimming took off 8 bases at V and 0 bases at J, with 16 bases between the two ends. CDR3 length: 15 residues. CDR1 and CDR2 (germline): MNHNY, SVGAGI (reference sequence). The CDR3 reads CASGDGRIMNTEAFF. The CDR3 region has the DNA TGTGCCAGCGGGGACGGGAGGATTATGAACACTGAAGCTTTCTTT.

The V call is TRBV25-1, the J call TRBJ2-1; D remains unclear. Germline V gives CDR1 MGHDK, CDR2 SYGVNS. This CDR3 is 11 amino acids long. V was trimmed by 1 base and J by 6 bases, leaving 1 base between them. CDR3 nucleotide sequence: TGTGCCAGCAGTGAATCCAATGAGCAGTTCTTC. It codes for CASSESNEQFF. Drawing the rest from reference TRBV25-1 and TRBJ2-1, the complete variable domain is EADIYQTPRYLVIGTGKKITLECSQTMGHDKMYWYQQDPGMELHLIHYSYGVNSTEKGDLSSESTVSRIRTEHFPLTLESARPSHTSQYLCASSESNEQFFGPGTRLTVL.

V and J are TRBV7-2 and TRBJ1-2; 10 bases align to TRBD1. The length of the CDR3 is 14 residues. Per germline, CDR1 SGHTA and CDR2 FQGNSA. Trimming took 5 bases from V and 2 from J; bases not matched to a gene: 2. The CDR3 region has the DNA TGTGCCAGCAGCAGGGACAGGGGCAACTATGGCTACACCTTC. Its translation is CASSRDRGNYGYTF.

A single count supports this clone. The chain joins TRBV25-1 to TRBJ2-1; D gene unclear. This CDR3 region has 14 residues. V was pared by 4 bases and J by 10 bases, with 17 bases between. Germline CDR1 MGHDK, CDR2 SYGVNS. In DNA form, the CDR3 reads TGTGCCAGCAGTGCTCCTGGGTACGGGTCAGAGCAGTTCTTC. Translated, it gives CASSAPGYGSEQFF. The full variable domain, completed using reference TRBV25-1 and TRBJ2-1, is EADIYQTPRYLVIGTGKKITLECSQTMGHDKMYWYQQDPGMELHLIHYSYGVNSTEKGDLSSESTVSRIRTEHFPLTLESARPSHTSQYLCASSAPGYGSEQFFGPGTRLTVL.

The chain recombines TRBV18 with TRBJ1-1, with D maybe TRBD1 (5 bases). Germline assignment: CDR1 KGHSH and CDR2 LQKENI. V lost 1 base, J lost 7 bases, and 13 bases lay in between. This CDR3 contains 14 residues. The CDR3 sequence: CASSPLLGGGEAFF. The CDR3 DNA follows: TGTGCCAGCTCACCACTCTTGGGGGGGGGTGAAGCTTTCTTT.

The gene calls are TRBV28 and TRBJ2-7; 13 nucleotides align to TRBD2. The CDR3 contains 15 residues. V shed 5 bases and J 4 bases; nucleotides not matched to a gene: 5. Germline V CDR1 and CDR2: MDHEN, SYDVKM. CDR3 DNA: TGTGCCAGCAGTCCCGGACTAGCGGGAGAATACGAGCAGTACTTC. Protein: CASSPGLAGEYEQYF.

This chain uses TRBV7-9 with TRBJ1-2; a possible D gene is TRBD1 (5 bases). Germline V CDR1 and CDR2: SEHNR, FQNEAQ (reference sequence). Trimming took 4 bases from V and 2 from J, leaving 11 bases between them. The CDR3 has 14 residues. DNA for the CDR3: TGTGCCAGCAGCTCGAGGGCAGGGAACTATGGCTACACCTTC. Translation gives CASSSRAGNYGYTF.

The chain couples TRBV25-1 to TRBJ1-4; TRBD1 aligns across 7 bases. Trimming took 3 bases from V and 0 from J; bases not matched to a gene: 4. This CDR3 is built from 16 residues. The V gene's germline CDR1 is MGHDK and CDR2 SYGVNS. The CDR3: CASSDGQGATNEKLFF. CDR3 bases: TGTGCCAGCAGTGACGGGCAGGGGGCAACTAATGAAAAACTGTTTTTT.